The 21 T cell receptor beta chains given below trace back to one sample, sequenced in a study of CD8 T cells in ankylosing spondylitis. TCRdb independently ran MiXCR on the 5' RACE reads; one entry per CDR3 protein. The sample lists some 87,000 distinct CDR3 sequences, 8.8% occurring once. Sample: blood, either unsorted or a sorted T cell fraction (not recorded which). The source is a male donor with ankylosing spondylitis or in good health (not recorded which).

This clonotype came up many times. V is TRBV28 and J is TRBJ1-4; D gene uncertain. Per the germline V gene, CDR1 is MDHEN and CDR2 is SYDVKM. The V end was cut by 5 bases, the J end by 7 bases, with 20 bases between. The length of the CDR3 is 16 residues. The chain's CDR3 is CASSKPSGPSGEKLFF. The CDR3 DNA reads TGTGCCAGCAGTAAGCCTTCCGGGCCTTCGGGTGAAAAACTGTTTTTT.

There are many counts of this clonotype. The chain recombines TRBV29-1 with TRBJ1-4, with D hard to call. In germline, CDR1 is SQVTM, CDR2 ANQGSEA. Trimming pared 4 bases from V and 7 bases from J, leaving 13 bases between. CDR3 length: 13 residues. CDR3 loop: CSVGKDVSEKLFF. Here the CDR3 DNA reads TGCAGCGTTGGGAAGGACGTCTCTGAAAAACTGTTTTTT.

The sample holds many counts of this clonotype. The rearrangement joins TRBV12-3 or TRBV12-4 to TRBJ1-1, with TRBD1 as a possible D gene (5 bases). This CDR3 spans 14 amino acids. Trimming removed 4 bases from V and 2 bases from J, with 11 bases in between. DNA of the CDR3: TGTGCCAGCAGTTGGCAGGGACCTAACACTGAAGCTTTCTTT. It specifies CASSWQGPNTEAFF.

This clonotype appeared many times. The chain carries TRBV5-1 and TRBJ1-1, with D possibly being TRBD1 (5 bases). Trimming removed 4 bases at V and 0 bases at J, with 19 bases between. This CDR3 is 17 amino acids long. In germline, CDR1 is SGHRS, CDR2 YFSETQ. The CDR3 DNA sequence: TGCGCCAGCAGCGCCGAGGCGGTTTGGGGGATGAACACTGAAGCTTTCTTT. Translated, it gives CASSAEAVWGMNTEAFF.

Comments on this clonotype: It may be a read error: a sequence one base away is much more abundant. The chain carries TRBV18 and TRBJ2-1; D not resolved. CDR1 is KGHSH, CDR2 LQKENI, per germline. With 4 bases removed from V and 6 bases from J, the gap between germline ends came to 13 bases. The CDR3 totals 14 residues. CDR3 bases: TGTGCCAGCTCACTACCCAGTAAGAGCAATGAGCAGTTCTTC. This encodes CASSLPSKSNEQFF.

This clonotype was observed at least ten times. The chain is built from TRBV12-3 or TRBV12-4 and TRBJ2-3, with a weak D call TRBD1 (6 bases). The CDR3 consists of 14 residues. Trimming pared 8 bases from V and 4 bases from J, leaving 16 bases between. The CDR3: CASRFDRSADTQYF. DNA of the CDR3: TGTGCCAGCCGATTCGACAGGTCGGCAGATACGCAGTATTTT.

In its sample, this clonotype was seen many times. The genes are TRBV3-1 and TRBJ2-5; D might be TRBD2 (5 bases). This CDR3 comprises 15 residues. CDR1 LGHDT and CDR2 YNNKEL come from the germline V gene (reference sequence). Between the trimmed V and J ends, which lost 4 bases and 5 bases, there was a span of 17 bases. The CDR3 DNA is TGTGCCAGCAGCCCCCTCCTTCGGGGTCGGGAGACCCAGTACTTC. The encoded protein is CASSPLLRGRETQYF.

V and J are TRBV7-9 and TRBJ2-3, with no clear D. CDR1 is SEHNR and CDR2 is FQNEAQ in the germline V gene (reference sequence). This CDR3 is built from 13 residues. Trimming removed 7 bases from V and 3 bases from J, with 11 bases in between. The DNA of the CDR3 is TGTGCCAGCAATTCTGTGAAAACAGATACGCAGTATTTT. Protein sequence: CASNSVKTDTQYF.

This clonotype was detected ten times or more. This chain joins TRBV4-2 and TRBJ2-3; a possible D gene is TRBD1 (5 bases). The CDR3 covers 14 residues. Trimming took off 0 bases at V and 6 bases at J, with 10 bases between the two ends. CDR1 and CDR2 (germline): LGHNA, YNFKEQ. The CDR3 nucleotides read TGTGCCAGCAGCCAAGAGACAGATAAGGATACGCAGTATTTT. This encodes CASSQETDKDTQYF.

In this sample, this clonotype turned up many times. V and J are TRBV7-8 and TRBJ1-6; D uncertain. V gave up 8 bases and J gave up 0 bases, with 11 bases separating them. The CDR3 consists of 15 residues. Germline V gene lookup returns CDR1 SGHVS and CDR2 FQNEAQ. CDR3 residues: CASARAVSYNSPLHF. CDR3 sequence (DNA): TGTGCCAGCGCCCGGGCCGTCTCCTATAATTCACCCCTCCACTTT.

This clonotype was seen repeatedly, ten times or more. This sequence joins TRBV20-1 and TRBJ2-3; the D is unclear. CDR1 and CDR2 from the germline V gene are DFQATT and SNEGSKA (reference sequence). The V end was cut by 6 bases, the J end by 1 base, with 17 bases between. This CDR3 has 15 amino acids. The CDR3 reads CSATHPSEGTDTQYF. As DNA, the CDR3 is TGCAGTGCCACCCACCCTTCCGAGGGCACAGATACGCAGTATTTT.

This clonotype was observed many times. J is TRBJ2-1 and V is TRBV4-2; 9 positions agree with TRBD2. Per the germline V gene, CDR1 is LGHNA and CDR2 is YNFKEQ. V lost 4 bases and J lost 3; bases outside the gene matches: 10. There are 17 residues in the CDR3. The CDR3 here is CASSRGVAGEGYNEQFF. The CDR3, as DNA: TGTGCCAGCAGCCGGGGGGTAGCGGGGGAGGGCTACAATGAGCAGTTCTTC.

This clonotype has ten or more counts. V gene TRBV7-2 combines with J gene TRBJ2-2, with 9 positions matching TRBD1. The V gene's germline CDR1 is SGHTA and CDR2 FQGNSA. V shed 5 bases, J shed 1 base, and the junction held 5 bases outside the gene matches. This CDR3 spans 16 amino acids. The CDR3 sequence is CASSPQGQGNTGELFF. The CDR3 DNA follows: TGTGCCAGCAGCCCCCAGGGACAGGGGAACACCGGGGAGCTGTTTTTT.

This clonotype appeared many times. The CDR3 DNA reads TGCGCCAGCCGGGGAGGGGTGAACACCGGGGAGCTGTTTTTT. Translation: CASRGGVNTGELFF. The chain recombines TRBV5-1 with TRBJ2-2; 7 nucleotides match TRBD2. Per the germline V gene, CDR1 is SGHRS and CDR2 is YFSETQ. J lost 1 base, V lost 7 bases, and 4 bases had no gene match. CDR3 size: 14 residues.

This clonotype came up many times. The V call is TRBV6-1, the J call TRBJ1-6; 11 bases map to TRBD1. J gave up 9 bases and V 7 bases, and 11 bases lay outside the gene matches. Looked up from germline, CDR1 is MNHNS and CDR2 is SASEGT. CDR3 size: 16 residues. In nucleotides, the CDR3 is TGTGCCAGCAAGAAACCGGGACAGGGGGTGGGTTCACCCCTCCACTTT. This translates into CASKKPGQGVGSPLHF.

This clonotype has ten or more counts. The CDR3, as DNA: TGCAGAACAGATATGAACACTGAAGCTTTCTTT. It specifies CRTDMNTEAFF. The chain has TRBV20-1 and TRBJ1-1; D is undetermined. The germline V gene has CDR1 DFQATT and CDR2 SNEGSKA (reference sequence). The CDR3 is made up of 11 amino acids.

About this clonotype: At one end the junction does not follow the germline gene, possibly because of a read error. CDR3 bases: TGTGCCAGCAGCAAGGTTACAGGGGGCGCCTACAATGCGCAGTTCTTC. It encodes CASSKVTGGAYNAQFF. This chain connects TRBV5-4 to TRBJ2-1, with TRBD1 matching 9 bases. CDR3 size: 16 residues. From germline, CDR1 is SGHNT and CDR2 YYREEE (reference sequence).

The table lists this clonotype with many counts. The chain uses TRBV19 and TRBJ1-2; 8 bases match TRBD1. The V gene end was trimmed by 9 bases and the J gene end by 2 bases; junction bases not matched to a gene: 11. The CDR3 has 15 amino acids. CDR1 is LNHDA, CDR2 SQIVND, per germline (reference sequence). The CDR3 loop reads CASLPGQERNYGYTF. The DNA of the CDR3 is TGTGCCAGCTTACCGGGACAGGAACGAAACTATGGCTACACCTTC.

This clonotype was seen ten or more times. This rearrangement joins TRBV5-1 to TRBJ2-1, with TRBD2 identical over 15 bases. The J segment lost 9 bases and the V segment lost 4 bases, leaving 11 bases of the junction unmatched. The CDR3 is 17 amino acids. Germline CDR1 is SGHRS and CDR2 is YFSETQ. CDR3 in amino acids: CASSPNPGTSGGSEQFF. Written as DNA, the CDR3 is TGCGCCAGCAGCCCGAACCCCGGGACTAGCGGGGGGAGTGAGCAGTTCTTC.

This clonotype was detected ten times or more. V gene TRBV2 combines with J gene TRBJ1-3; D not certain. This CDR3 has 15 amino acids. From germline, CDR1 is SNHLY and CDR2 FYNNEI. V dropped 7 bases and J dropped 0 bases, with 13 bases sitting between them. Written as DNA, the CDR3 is TGTGCCAGCAAAACTAGACTTAACTCTGGAAACACCATATATTTT. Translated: CASKTRLNSGNTIYF. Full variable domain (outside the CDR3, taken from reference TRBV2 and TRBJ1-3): EPEVTQTPSHQVTQMGQEVILRCVPISNHLYFYWYRQILGQKVEFLVSFYNNEISEKSEIFDDQFSVERPDGSNFTLKIRSTKLEDSAMYFCASKTRLNSGNTIYFGEGSWLTVV.

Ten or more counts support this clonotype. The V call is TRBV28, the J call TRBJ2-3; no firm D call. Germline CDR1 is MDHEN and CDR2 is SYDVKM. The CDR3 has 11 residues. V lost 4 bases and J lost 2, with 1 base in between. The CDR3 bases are TGTGCCAGCAGTTACACAGATACGCAGTATTTT. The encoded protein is CASSYTDTQYF.